One sample yielded the 14 T cell receptor beta chains listed below, sequenced in a study of blood T cell repertoires in COVID-19. Profiled with immunoSEQ multiplex PCR; TCRdb holds only in-frame clones, not every one. The sample lists roughly 410,000 clones, 70% to 90% occurring once. The specimen sequenced was peripheral blood. The receptors were sampled from a woman aged 55-70 years with COVID-19, enrolled during active disease.

The chain employs TRBV29-1 and TRBJ2-7; TRBD1 aligns across 8 bases. V shed 6 bases, J shed 1 base, and the junction held 5 bases outside the gene matches. CDR3 length: 13 residues. The germline V gene encodes CDR1 SQVTM and CDR2 ANQGSEA. CDR3 nucleotides: TGCAGCGTCGGACAGGGAGGATCCTACGAGCAGTACTTC. Protein product: CSVGQGGSYEQYF.

This clone was seen a single time. The rearrangement links TRBV7-3 to TRBJ2-5; D possibly corresponds to TRBD1 (6 bases). CDR1 and CDR2 (germline): SGHTA, FQGTGA. CDR3 size: 13 residues. With 2 bases removed from V and 5 bases from J, the gap between germline ends came to 9 bases. CDR3 coding DNA: TGTGCCAGCAGCTTACACAGGGACGAGACCCAGTACTTC. Amino acids: CASSLHRDETQYF.

The chain has TRBV6-6 and TRBJ1-5; D is unresolved. CDR3 length: 14 amino acids. The ends were cut back, 4 bases at V and 1 base at J, with 8 bases in the middle. Germline lookup yields CDR1 MNHNY and CDR2 SVGAGI (reference sequence). For the CDR3, the DNA is TGTGCCAGCAGTTCTGGCAGGAGCAATCAGCCCCAGCATTTT. Protein: CASSSGRSNQPQHF.

The V gene is TRBV27, the J gene TRBJ1-2, with 8 bases identical to TRBD1. The CDR3 consists of 13 residues. Germline loops: CDR1 MNHEY, CDR2 SMNVEV (reference sequence). Trimming cost V 6 bases and J 4 bases; bases outside gene matches: 4. The CDR3 region has the DNA TGTGCCAGCAGATTTACAGGGGGCTATGGCTACACCTTC. As protein: CASRFTGGYGYTF.

The chain has TRBV5-1 and TRBJ1-5; 8 bases line up with TRBD1. The CDR3 is 15 residues long. V shed 4 bases and J 6 bases; nucleotides not matched to a gene: 9. Looked up from germline, CDR1 is SGHRS and CDR2 is YFSETQ. CDR3 loop: CASSERTGQGQPQHF. The CDR3 DNA reads as TGCGCCAGCAGCGAAAGGACAGGGCAGGGTCAGCCCCAGCATTTT.

This rearrangement joins TRBV30 to TRBJ2-7; a possible D gene is TRBD2 (5 bases). With 1 base removed from V and 6 bases from J, the gap between germline ends came to 10 bases. CDR3 length: 12 amino acids. CDR1 and CDR2 from the germline V gene are GTSNPN and SVGIG (reference sequence). CDR3 nucleotide sequence: TGTGCCTGGAGTGAACGAGGGCGCGAGCAGTACTTC. Residues: CAWSERGREQYF. Filled out from reference TRBV30 and TRBJ2-7, the complete variable domain reads SQTIHQWPATLVQPVGSPLSLECTVEGTSNPNLYWYRQAAGRGLQLLFYSVGIGQISSEVPQNLSASRPQDRQFILSSKKLLLSDSGFYLCAWSERGREQYFGPGTRLTVT.

This clone was detected a few times. This chain joins TRBV13 and TRBJ1-6; D is unclear. The CDR3 consists of 14 residues. The V gene's germline CDR1 is PRHDT and CDR2 FYEKMQ (reference sequence). V was trimmed by 4 bases and J by 7 bases, leaving 11 bases between them. CDR3 DNA sequence: TGTGCCAGCAGCTCCGGGTCCGGGAATTCACCCCTCCACTTT. Translated, it gives CASSSGSGNSPLHF.

This clone was observed a handful of times. The chain has TRBV19 and TRBJ1-1; maybe TRBD1 (6 bases). V lost 7 bases to trimming and J lost 1 base, with 25 bases between them. The germline CDR1 and CDR2 sequences are LNHDA and SQIVND (reference sequence). The CDR3 is 18 residues long. This chain's CDR3 is CASMITGGFLMRNTEAFF. The CDR3 bases are TGTGCCAGTATGATCACGGGGGGCTTTCTTATGAGGAACACTGAAGCTTTCTTT.

V and J are TRBV2 and TRBJ2-5; 8 bases align to TRBD2. CDR3 length: 13 amino acids. Germline assignment: CDR1 SNHLY and CDR2 FYNNEI. V lost 3 bases to trimming and J lost 5 bases; unmatched junction nucleotides: 2. CDR3 residues: CASSDVAGETQYF. DNA for the CDR3: TGTGCCAGCAGTGACGTAGCGGGGGAGACCCAGTACTTC.

This clone has more than one count but fewer than ten. The rearrangement links TRBV6-5 to TRBJ1-6; 7 positions agree with TRBD1. The CDR3 extends over 14 amino acids. V lost 5 bases and J lost 7; bases outside the gene matches: 5. Looked up from germline, CDR1 is MNHEY and CDR2 is SVGAGI. For the CDR3, the DNA is TGTGCCAGCAGTCGGTCAGGGGGGAATTCACCCCTCCACTTT. Translated, it gives CASSRSGGNSPLHF.

V and J are TRBV7-2 and TRBJ2-7; possible D gene TRBD1, 6 bases. Trimming removed 4 bases from V and 5 bases from J, with 18 bases in between. The CDR3 is made up of 15 amino acids. Germline lookup yields CDR1 SGHTA and CDR2 FQGNSA. DNA for the CDR3: TGTGCCAGCAGCTCCCTCGACAGGTTTCCCGACGAGCAGTACTTC. It specifies CASSSLDRFPDEQYF.

This sequence joins TRBV19 and TRBJ2-2, with 8 bases that match TRBD2. The CDR3 has 15 residues. After removal of 3 bases from V and 6 bases from J, the junction contained 6 bases not matched to a gene. The germline V gene encodes CDR1 LNHDA and CDR2 SQIVND (reference sequence). CDR3 sequence reads: CASSMVPGGAGELFF. The CDR3 nucleotides are TGTGCCAGTAGTATGGTGCCGGGGGGGGCCGGGGAGCTGTTTTTT.

This rearrangement joins TRBV7-9 to TRBJ2-5; D is possibly TRBD2 (6 bases). V was cut by 5 bases and J by 5 bases, with 18 bases left in between. The CDR3 contains 15 residues. In germline, CDR1 is SEHNR, CDR2 FQNEAQ (reference sequence). CDR3 nucleotides: TGTGCCAGCAGCCCGACCGGGGGTCGAGGCGAGACCCAGTACTTC. It specifies CASSPTGGRGETQYF.

V gene TRBV6-5 combines with J gene TRBJ2-5; D is possibly TRBD2 (6 bases). The germline V gene has CDR1 MNHEY and CDR2 SVGAGI. Between the trimmed V and J ends, which lost 4 bases and 2 bases, there was a span of 14 bases. The CDR3 consists of 15 residues. In nucleotides, the CDR3 is TGTGCCAGCAGTTGGGGAGGTACCATTCAAGAGACCCAGTACTTC. Translation gives CASSWGGTIQETQYF.